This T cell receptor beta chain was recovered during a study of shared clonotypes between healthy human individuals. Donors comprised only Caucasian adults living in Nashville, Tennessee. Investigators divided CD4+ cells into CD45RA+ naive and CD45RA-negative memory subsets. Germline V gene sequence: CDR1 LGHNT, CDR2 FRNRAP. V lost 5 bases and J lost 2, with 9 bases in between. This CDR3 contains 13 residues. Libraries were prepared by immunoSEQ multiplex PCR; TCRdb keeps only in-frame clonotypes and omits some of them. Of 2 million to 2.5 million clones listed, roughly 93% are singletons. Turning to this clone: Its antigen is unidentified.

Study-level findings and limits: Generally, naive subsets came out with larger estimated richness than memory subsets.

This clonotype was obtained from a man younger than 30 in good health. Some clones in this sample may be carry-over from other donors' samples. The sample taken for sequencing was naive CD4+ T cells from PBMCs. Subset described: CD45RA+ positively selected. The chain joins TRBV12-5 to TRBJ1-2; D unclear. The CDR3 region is CASGRPGNYGYTF. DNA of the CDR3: TGTGCTAGTGGTCGCCCGGGGAACTATGGCTACACCTTC.